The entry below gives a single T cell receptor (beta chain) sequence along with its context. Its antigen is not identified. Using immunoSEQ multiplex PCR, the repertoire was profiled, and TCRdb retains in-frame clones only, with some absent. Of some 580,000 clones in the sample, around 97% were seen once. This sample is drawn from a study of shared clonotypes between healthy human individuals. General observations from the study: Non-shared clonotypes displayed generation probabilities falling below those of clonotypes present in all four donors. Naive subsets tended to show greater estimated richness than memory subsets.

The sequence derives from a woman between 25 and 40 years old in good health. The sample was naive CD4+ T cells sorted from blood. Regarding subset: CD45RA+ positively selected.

CDR3 in amino acids: CASRISSQETQYF. CDR3 nucleotide sequence: TGTGCCAGCAGGATCAGCTCTCAAGAGACCCAGTACTTC. V and J are TRBV6-5 and TRBJ2-5; no firm D call. V shed 6 bases and J shed 2 bases, with 10 bases lying between them. This CDR3 has 13 residues. CDR1 is MNHEY and CDR2 is SVGAGI in the germline V gene.